The T cell receptor (beta chain) described here comes from a study of blood T cell repertoires in COVID-19. Study-wide background: Material from acute and convalescent COVID-19 was sourced from the United States, Italy and Spain. Sample material is recorded as cDNA or gDNA derived from T cells, B-cell-depleted T cells, or PBMCs.

This CDR3 has 15 amino acids. In the authors' workflow: For nucleated cells, counts were estimated from reference gene primer amplification. TCRdb's copy holds only in-frame clones and misses some; the assay was immunoSEQ multiplex PCR. The DNA was the basis for D and trimming; V, J and clone size are from that table. In the table there are about 290,000 clones, around nine tenths of which are singletons. Sequencing was carried out using peripheral blood. V and J are TRBV21-1 and TRBJ1-5; the table's D call TRBD1 went unverified against the DNA. TRBV21-1 is a pseudogene locus. The source is a woman in her 30s with COVID-19, enrolled during active disease. The DNA of the CDR3 is TGTGCCAGCAGCCTAAAAGACAGGGGGGATCAGCCCCAGCATTTT. Protein product: CASSLKDRGDQPQHF.